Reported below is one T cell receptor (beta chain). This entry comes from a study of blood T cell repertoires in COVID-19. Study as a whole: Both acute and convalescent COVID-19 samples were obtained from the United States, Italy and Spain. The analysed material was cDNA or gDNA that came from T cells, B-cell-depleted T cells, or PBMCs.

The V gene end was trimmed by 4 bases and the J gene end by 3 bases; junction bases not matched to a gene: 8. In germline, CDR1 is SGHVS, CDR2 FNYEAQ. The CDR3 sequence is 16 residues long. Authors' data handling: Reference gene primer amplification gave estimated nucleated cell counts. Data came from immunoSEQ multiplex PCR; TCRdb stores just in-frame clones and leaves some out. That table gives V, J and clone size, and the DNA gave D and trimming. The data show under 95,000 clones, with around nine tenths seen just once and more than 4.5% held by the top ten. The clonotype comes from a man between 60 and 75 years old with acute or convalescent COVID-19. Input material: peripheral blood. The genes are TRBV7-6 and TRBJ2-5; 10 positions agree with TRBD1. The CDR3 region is CASSSGTGDPEETQYF. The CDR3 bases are TGTGCCAGCAGCTCTGGGACAGGGGACCCTGAAGAGACCCAGTACTTC.